This T cell receptor (beta chain) comes out of a study of T cell responses to AZD1222 COVID-19 vaccine. Study at large: Analysis merged second doses at about 4 or about 12 weeks. Study-wide points: The breadth and depth of Spike-specific TCRs increased once two AZD1222 doses had been given.

The assay was immunoSEQ multiplex PCR, and TCRdb's table has in-frame clones only and misses some. This table has about 160,000 clones, roughly 86% appearing once. Turning to this clone: Its antigen is unknown.

This CDR3 is 17 amino acids long. From germline, CDR1 is LNHDA and CDR2 SQIVND (reference sequence). V shed 3 bases and J shed 9 bases, with 24 bases lying between them. This chain joins TRBV19 and TRBJ1-3; D is uncertain. The specimen comprised peripheral blood, sampled on day 0 of AZD1222 vaccination. The receptor was isolated from an adult in good health. In DNA, the CDR3 is TGTGCCAGTAGTATTAAATGGGGTGATCCCCAGTTCGGCACCATATATTTT. It encodes CASSIKWGDPQFGTIYF.